A single sample is the source of the 4 T cell receptor beta chains below, sequenced in a study of blood T cell repertoires in COVID-19. Measured with immunoSEQ multiplex PCR; TCRdb has only the in-frame clones, and not every one. Seen here are hundreds of thousands of clones, around 88% observed once, and the top ten hold more than 0.95%. The sequenced sample consisted of PBMCs or T cells enriched from blood (not recorded which). The source of these receptors is a woman in her thirties or forties with acute COVID-19.

V usage is TRBV10-3 and J usage is TRBJ1-2; D might be TRBD1 (6 bases). Germline CDR1 reads ENHRY; CDR2 reads SYGVKD. The ends were cut back, 7 bases at V and 2 bases at J, with 20 bases in the middle. The CDR3 consists of 16 residues. The CDR3 loop is CAINSYGTNLNYGYTF. The DNA for the CDR3 is TGTGCCATCAATTCTTACGGGACAAATCTGAACTATGGCTACACCTTC.

The table lists this clone with many counts. This specimen includes other DNA sequences encoding the same CDR3. The chain joins TRBV27 to TRBJ2-7; 8 bases match TRBD2. The CDR3 is made up of 13 amino acids. Germline CDR1 MNHEY, CDR2 SMNVEV (reference sequence). V lost 5 bases to trimming and J lost 4 bases; unmatched junction nucleotides: 4. The chain's CDR3 is CASSGTGGYEQYV. The CDR3 bases are TGTGCCAGCAGTGGAACGGGAGGGTACGAGCAGTACGTC.

This clone turned up a few times. This rearrangement joins TRBV5-1 to TRBJ1-1; D is possibly TRBD1 (5 bases). V was clipped by 4 bases and J by 1 base, with 11 bases between them. This CDR3 spans 14 amino acids. Germline CDR1 and CDR2: SGHRS and YFSETQ. The CDR3 region has the DNA TGCGCCAGCAGCCCCCAGGGTCCGAACACTGAAGCTTTCTTT. It translates to CASSPQGPNTEAFF.

The chain couples TRBV5-1 to TRBJ1-1; D uncertain. Looked up from germline, CDR1 is SGHRS and CDR2 is YFSETQ. The CDR3 consists of 15 residues. V lost 4 bases and J lost 1, with 14 bases in between. The CDR3 DNA is TGCGCCAGCAGCCTAATACAGATCGGGAACACTGAAGCTTTCTTT. Its translation is CASSLIQIGNTEAFF.